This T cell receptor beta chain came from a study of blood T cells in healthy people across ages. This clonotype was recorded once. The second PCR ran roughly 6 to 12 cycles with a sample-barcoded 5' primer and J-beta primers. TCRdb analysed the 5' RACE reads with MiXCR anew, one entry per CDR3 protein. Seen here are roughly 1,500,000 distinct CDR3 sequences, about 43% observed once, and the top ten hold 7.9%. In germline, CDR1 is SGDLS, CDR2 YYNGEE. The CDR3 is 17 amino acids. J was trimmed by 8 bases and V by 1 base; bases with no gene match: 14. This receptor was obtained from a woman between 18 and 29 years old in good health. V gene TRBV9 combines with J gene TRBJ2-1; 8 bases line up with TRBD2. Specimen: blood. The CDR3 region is CASSVTWGTRGGYEQFF. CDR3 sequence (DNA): TGTGCCAGCAGCGTAACGTGGGGGACTAGAGGTGGTTATGAGCAGTTCTTC.